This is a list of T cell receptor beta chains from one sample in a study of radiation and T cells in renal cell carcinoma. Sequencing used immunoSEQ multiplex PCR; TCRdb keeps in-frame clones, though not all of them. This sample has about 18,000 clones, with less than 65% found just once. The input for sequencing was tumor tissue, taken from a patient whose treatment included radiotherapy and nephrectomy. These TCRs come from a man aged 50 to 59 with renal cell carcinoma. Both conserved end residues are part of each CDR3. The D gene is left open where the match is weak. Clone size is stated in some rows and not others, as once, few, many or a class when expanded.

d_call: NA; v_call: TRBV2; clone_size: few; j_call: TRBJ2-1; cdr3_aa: CASSRSGSYNEQFF; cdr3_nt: TGTGCCAGCAGCCGCTCAGGGTCCTACAATGAGCAGTTCTTC
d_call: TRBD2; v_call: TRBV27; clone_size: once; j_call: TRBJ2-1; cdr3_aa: CASSKLAGHNEQFF; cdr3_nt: TGTGCCAGCAGCAAACTAGCGGGACACAATGAGCAGTTCTTC
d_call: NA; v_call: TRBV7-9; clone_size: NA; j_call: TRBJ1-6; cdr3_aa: CASSLGVYPPPLHF; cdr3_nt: TGTGCCAGCAGCCTGGGGGTATACCCTCCACCCCTCCACTTT
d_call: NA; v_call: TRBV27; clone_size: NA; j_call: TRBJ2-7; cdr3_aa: CASSLLGDYEQYF; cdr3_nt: TGTGCCAGCAGTTTGCTGGGGGATTACGAGCAGTACTTC
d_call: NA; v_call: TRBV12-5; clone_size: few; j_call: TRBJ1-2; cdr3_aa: CASGYQTDYGYTF; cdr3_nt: TGTGCTAGTGGTTACCAGACAGACTATGGCTACACCTTC
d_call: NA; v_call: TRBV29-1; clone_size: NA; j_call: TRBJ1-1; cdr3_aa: CSVELWGTEAFF; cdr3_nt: TGCAGCGTTGAATTGTGGGGGACTGAAGCTTTCTTT
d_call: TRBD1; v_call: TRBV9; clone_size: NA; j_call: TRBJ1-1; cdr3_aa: CASSVVGQGNTEAFF; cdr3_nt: TGTGCCAGCAGCGTAGTGGGACAGGGAAACACTGAAGCTTTCTTT
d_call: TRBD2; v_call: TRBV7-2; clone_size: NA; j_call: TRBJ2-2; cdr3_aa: CASSLVQSGGAFDTGELFF; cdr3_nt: TGTGCCAGCAGCTTAGTGCAAAGCGGGGGGGCCTTTGACACCGGGGAGCTGTTTTTT
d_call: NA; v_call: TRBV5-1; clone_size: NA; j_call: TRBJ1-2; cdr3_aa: CASSGDARVGYGYTF; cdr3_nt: TGCGCCAGCAGCGGGGACGCCAGAGTCGGCTATGGCTACACCTTC
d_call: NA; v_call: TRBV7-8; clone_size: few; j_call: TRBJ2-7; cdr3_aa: CASSLEISYEQYF; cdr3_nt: TGTGCCAGCAGCTTAGAGATCTCCTACGAGCAGTACTTC
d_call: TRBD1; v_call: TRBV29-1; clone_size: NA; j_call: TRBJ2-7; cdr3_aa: CSVVSGRGLSEQYF; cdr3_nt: TGCAGCGTTGTCTCGGGCAGGGGGCTTTCCGAGCAGTACTTC
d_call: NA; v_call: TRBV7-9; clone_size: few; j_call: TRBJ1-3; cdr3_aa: CASSLQGDSGNTIYF; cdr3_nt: TGTGCCAGCAGCTTACAGGGTGACTCTGGAAACACCATATATTTT
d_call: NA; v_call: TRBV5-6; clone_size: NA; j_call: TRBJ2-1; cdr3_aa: CASSEPGLGSSYEQFF; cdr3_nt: TGTGCCAGCAGCGAACCGGGCCTGGGCAGTTCTTATGAGCAGTTCTTC
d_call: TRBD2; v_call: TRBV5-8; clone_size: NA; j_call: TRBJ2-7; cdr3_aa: CASSPRSSGRVYEQYF; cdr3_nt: TGTGCCAGCAGCCCCAGATCTAGCGGGAGAGTGTATGAGCAGTACTTC
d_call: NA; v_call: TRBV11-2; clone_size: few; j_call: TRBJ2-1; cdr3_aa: CASTDRSSYNEQFF; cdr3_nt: TGTGCCAGCACGGACCGGAGCTCCTACAATGAGCAGTTCTTC
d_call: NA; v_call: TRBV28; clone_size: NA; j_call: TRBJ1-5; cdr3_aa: CASSSGQHDQPQHF; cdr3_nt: TGTGCCAGCAGCTCAGGACAGCACGATCAGCCCCAGCATTTT